Detailed here is one T cell receptor (beta chain). It has no known antigen specificity. No much larger clonotype is one base removed from it; base qualities were not supplied. This sample also contains other DNA sequences that code for the same CDR3. Genomic DNA was isolated from the sorted cells so that the TCRbeta CDR3 region could be sequenced. TCRbeta CDR3 regions were sequenced using the immunoSEQ Assay. Drawn from immuneACCESS, this table holds only the in-frame rearrangements with V and J called that TCRdb kept. Clones are partly lost; checked studies trace under half to an unresolved V gene and leave the rest unexplained. For this sample the table gives tens of thousands of clones, of which 86% were detected only once. The top ten clonotypes cover 25% of the sample. V is cut by 2 bases and J by 10 bases, and the space between the germline ends is 6 bases. Taken from cysteine to phenylalanine, the CDR3 has 11 residues. CDR3 DNA only is kept here, 33 bases in frame from base 1. From the germline V gene, CDR1 is MNHEY and CDR2 is SVGAGI.

This entry comes from a study of OX40 agonist ivuxolimab in advanced cancers. Some background on the complete study: Ivuxolimab was an agonistic, fully human IgG2 monoclonal antibody directed against OX40 (CD134), a costimulatory receptor. Intravenous ivuxolimab was administered to patients every 2 weeks at six dose levels: 0.01, 0.1, 0.3, 1.5, 3 and 10 mg/kg. Of the approximately 53 patients in dose escalation, about 20 had hepatocellular carcinoma, some 15 had melanoma, 9 had renal cell carcinoma and 9 had head and neck cancer. A male proportion of under 85% and a mean age of approximately 55 years, ranging from roughly 23 to 85, were recorded for the dose-escalation cohort. Prior anti-PD-1, anti-PD-L1 or anti-CTLA-4 therapy was permitted, and checkpoint inhibitors had been received by more than 35% of dose-escalation patients. Partial responses occurred in three dose-escalation patients: two with cutaneous melanoma and one with hepatocellular carcinoma. The purpose of peripheral TCRbeta sequencing was to test whether ivuxolimab changed TCR sequence diversity and led to clonal T-cell expansion. The monotherapy dose-escalation portion (N ≈ 52 patients) of the phase I ivuxolimab trial is reported in the paper.

Results the study describes overall, beyond this receptor: Low levels of normalized T-cell clonal expansion were also seen in some patients who did not respond. In partial responders in the 0.1-3.0 mg/kg groups, normalized peripheral clonal expansion was found to be among the lowest, especially among CD8+ T cells. The antigen specificity of the peripheral T cells that underwent clonal expansion was not determined. At doses of 0.1 to 3.0 mg/kg, clonal expansion of both CD4+ and CD8+ T cells in blood was seen between baseline and week 6. After ivuxolimab, expanded clones were on average more numerous among CD8+ T cells than among CD4+ T cells.

The trial excluded patients who had a history of autoimmune disease or who were on systemic immunosuppression. Peripheral blood for TCR sequencing was collected from all dose cohorts at baseline, on cycle 4 day 1, and on cycle 7 day 1. The samples were drawn from a first-in-human, open-label, multicenter phase I dose-escalation trial of ivuxolimab. Adults with locally advanced or metastatic head and neck squamous cell, hepatocellular, melanoma or renal cell carcinoma were enrolled in the trial. CD4+ and CD8+ T cells were sorted separately from peripheral blood before TCR sequencing. Material: CD4+ or CD8+ T cells sorted from blood, obtained in a trial of the OX40 agonist ivuxolimab. This TCR derives from an adult with an advanced solid tumor such as melanoma, head and neck, liver or kidney cancer. The sequence links TRBV6-5 to TRBJ2-1; the D gene is possibly TRBD2, with 6 bases matching. The DNA sequence is as follows: TGTGCCAGCAGTTACGGGGGGGAGCAGTTCTTC. It translates to CASSYGGEQFF.